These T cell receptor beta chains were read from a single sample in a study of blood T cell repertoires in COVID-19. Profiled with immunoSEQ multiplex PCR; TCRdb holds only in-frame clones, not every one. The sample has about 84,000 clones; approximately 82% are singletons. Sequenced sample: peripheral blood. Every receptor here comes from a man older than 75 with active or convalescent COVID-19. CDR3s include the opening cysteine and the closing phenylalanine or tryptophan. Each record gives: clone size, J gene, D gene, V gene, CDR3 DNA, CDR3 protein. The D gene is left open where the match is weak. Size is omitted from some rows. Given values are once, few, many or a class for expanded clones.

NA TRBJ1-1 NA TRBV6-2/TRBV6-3 TGTGCCAGCAGCCCCCTCAGGGTGACTGAAGCTTTCTTT CASSPLRVTEAFF
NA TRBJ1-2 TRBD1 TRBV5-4 TGTGCCAGCAGCTTGGGACAGGGGAACAGCGGCTATGGCTACACCTTC CASSLGQGNSGYGYTF
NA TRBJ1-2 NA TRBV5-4 TGTGCCAGCAGCTCCGCCGGGGGTAACTATGGCTACACCTTC CASSSAGGNYGYTF
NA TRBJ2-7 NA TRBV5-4 TGTGCCAGCAGCTCACAGGGTTGGGAGCAGTACTTC CASSSQGWEQYF
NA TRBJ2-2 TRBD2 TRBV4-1 TGCGCCAGCAGCCAAGATTTGGGGACTAGCGGGGTAGTCAACACCGGGGAGCTGTTTTTT CASSQDLGTSGVVNTGELFF
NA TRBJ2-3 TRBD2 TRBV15 TGTGCCACCAGCAGAGCGGGGGGTTATAGCACAGATACGCAGTATTTT CATSRAGGYSTDTQYF
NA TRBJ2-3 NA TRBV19 TGTGCCAGTAGTATGGGCGGCACAGATACGCAGTATTTT CASSMGGTDTQYF
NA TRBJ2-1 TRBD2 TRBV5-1 TGCGCCCGCAGCCGGGGCCCCAGCGGGGGGGCGGGGGATGAGCAGTTCTTC CARSRGPSGGAGDEQFF
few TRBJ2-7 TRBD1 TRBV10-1 TGCGCCAGCAGTGCATCCGGGACAGCCTCCTACGAGCAGTACTTC CASSASGTASYEQYF
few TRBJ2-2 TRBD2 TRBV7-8 TGTGCCAGCAGCACGTTAGCGGGACGAACCGGGGAGCTGTTTTTT CASSTLAGRTGELFF
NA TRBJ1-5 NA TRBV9 TGTGCCAGCAGCGTTGCGAGCAATCAGCCCCAGCATTTT CASSVASNQPQHF
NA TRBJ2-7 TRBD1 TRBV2 TGTGCCAGCAAAGGGACAGGACTTTCCTACGAGCAGTACTTC CASKGTGLSYEQYF
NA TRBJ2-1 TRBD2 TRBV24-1 TGTGCCACCAGTGAAGGGGGACTAGCGGGGCTAGGGTACAATGAGCAGTTCTTC CATSEGGLAGLGYNEQFF
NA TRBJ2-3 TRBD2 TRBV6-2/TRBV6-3 TGTGCCAGCAGTTACGGAACTAGCGCAGATACGCAGTATTTT CASSYGTSADTQYF
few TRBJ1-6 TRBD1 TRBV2 TGTGCCAGCAGCTTGGGACAGGGGTTTAATTCACCCCTCCACTTT CASSLGQGFNSPLHF
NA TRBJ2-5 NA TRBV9 TGTGCCAGCAGCGTAGATTGGGGAGAAGAGACCCAGTACTTC CASSVDWGEETQYF
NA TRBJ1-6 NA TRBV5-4 TGTGCCAGCAGCTTCACAGGATCACCCCTCCACTTT CASSFTGSPLHF
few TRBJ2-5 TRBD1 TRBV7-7 TGTGCTAGCAGCTTAGCGCAGGCAGGGGGAGCAGAGACCCAGTACTTC CASSLAQAGGAETQYF
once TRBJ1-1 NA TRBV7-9 TGTGCCAGCAGAGAACGGACGGGAAGGATTGAAGCTTTCTTT CASRERTGRIEAFF
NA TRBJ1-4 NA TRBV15 TGTGCCACCAGCAGATCCCCCGTAGAAAAACTGTTTTTT CATSRSPVEKLFF
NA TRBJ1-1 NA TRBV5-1 TGCGCCAGCAGCCAAGGGGCCGGGGGAACTGAAGCTTTCTTT CASSQGAGGTEAFF
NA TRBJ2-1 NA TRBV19 TGTGCCAGTAGTATAGATGTCAGGGGCACGAGTGAGCAGTTCTTC CASSIDVRGTSEQFF
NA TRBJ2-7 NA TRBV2 TGTGCCAGCAGTGTCGGTCAGGTCTACGAGCAGTACTTC CASSVGQVYEQYF
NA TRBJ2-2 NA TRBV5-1 TGCGCCAGCAGCAAGACTAGTGGGAACACCGGGGAGCTGTTTTTT CASSKTSGNTGELFF
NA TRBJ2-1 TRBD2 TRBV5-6 TGTGCCAGCAGCTCGACGACTAGCGGTATCTACAATGAGCAGTTCTTC CASSSTTSGIYNEQFF
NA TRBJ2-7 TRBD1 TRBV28 TGTGCCAGCAGGGCCAGGGGGCTTTACTCCTACGAGCAGTACTTC CASRARGLYSYEQYF
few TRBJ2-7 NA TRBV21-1 TGTGCCAGCAGCCCACAATCGCCCTACGAGCAGTACTTC CASSPQSPYEQYF
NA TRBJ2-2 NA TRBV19 TGTGCCAGTCAAACCAGAAGGGGCACCGGGGAGCTGTTTTTT CASQTRRGTGELFF
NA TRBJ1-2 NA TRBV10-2 TGCGCCAGCAGTAACAGGTCTCTGTCCTATGGCTACACCTTC CASSNRSLSYGYTF
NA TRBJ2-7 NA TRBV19 TGTGCCAGTAGTATAGCGTCCCAGGGTAAAAGCTACGAGCAGTACTTC CASSIASQGKSYEQYF
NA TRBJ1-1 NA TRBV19 TGTGCCAGTTTTGCCGGGTCCACTGAAGCTTTCTTT CASFAGSTEAFF
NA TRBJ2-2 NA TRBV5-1 TGCGCCAGCAGCCCCGAACAGGGAGTAAGGACCGGGGAGCTGTTTTTT CASSPEQGVRTGELFF
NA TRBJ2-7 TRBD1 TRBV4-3 TGCGCCAGCAGCCTAGGATCAGACAGGGGCGCCTACGAGCAGTACTTC CASSLGSDRGAYEQYF
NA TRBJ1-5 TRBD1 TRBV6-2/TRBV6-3 TGTGCCAGCAGTTGGGCCGTGGGACAGGTCAATCAGCCCCAGCATTTT CASSWAVGQVNQPQHF
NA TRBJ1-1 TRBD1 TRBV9 TGTGCCAGCAGCGTAACAGGGGAGAACACTGAAGCTTTCTTT CASSVTGENTEAFF
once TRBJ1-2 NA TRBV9 TGTGCCAGCAGCGGCCGGCCCGGAGGGGGCTACACCTTC CASSGRPGGGYTF
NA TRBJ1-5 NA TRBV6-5 TGTGCCAGCAGTTCCGGGGGGCTCCAGCCCCAGCATTTT CASSSGGLQPQHF
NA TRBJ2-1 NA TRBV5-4 TGTGCCAGCAGCCCGCCCCAACAAGGCGGGTACAATGAGCAGTTCTTC CASSPPQQGGYNEQFF
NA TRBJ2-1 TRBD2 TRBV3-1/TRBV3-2 TGTGCCAGCAGCCCACGGACTAGCGGGGGATACAATGAGCAGTTCTTC CASSPRTSGGYNEQFF
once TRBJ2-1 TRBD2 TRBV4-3 TGCGCCAGCAGCCAAGATCTCGTAACTAGCGGGAGGATGTTCTTC CASSQDLVTSGRMFF
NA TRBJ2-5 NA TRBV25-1 TGTGCCAGCAGTGAGTGGCAGCAAGAGACCCAGTACTTC CASSEWQQETQYF
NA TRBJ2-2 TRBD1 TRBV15 TGTGCCACCAGCAGAGATGGCGGACAGGGGTTCACCGGGGAGCTGTTTTTT CATSRDGGQGFTGELFF
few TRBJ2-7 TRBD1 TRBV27 TGTGCCAGCAGTGGGACAGGGGGCTTCGGCGAGCAGTACTTC CASSGTGGFGEQYF
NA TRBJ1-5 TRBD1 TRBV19 TGTGCCAGTACCCTCCAGGGGGGTTATCAGCCCCAGCATTTT CASTLQGGYQPQHF
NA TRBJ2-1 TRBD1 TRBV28 TGTGCCAGCAGTTTATCAGGGGGCTCCTACAATGAGCAGTTCTTC CASSLSGGSYNEQFF
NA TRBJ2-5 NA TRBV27 TGTGCCAGCAGTTCCCTAATGAGCACCCAAGAGACCCAGTACTTC CASSSLMSTQETQYF
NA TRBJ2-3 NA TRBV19 TGTGCCAGTAGGGGGGACACCACAGATACGCAGTATTTT CASRGDTTDTQYF
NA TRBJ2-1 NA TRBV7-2 TGTGCCAGCAGCTTAGGGCTTGCGACTTACAATGAGCAGTTCTTC CASSLGLATYNEQFF
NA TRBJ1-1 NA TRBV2 TGTGCCAGCAGTCCGTCGGGGGGGGAGACAAAGGGGAACACTGAAGCTTTCTTT CASSPSGGETKGNTEAFF
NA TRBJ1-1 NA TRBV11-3 TGTGCCAGCAGCCGCGACAGCTACACTGAAGCTTTCTTT CASSRDSYTEAFF
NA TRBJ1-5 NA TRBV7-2 TGTGCCAGCAGCCAAAGGGGGACCGGATATAGCAATCAGCCCCAGCATTTT CASSQRGTGYSNQPQHF
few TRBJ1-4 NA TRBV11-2 TGTGCCAGCAGCCATTCCTACAGAGCAACTAATGAAAAACTGTTTTTT CASSHSYRATNEKLFF
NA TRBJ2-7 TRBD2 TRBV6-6 TGTGCCAGCAGGGAGCGGGAGAGGAATGAGCAGTACTTC CASRERERNEQYF
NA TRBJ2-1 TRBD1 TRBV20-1 TGCAGTGCTATCCGAGACAGGGACCGCGTCTTC CSAIRDRDRVF